One sample yielded the 11 T cell receptor beta chains listed below, sequenced in a study of shared clonotypes between healthy human individuals. This table comes from immunoSEQ multiplex PCR, and its TCRdb copy is limited to in-frame clones, with some not included. The data hold more than 1.2 million clones, with approximately 98.5% observed a single time. Sequencing was performed on naive CD4+ T cells sorted from blood. Regarding subset: CD45RA+ positively selected. These receptors were collected from a man aged 25-45 years in good health.

CDR3 protein: CASSLDGGEYAYEQYF. DNA for the CDR3: TGTGCCAGCAGCTTAGATGGAGGGGAGTACGCCTACGAGCAGTACTTC. The chain carries TRBV11-2 and TRBJ2-7, with a weak D call TRBD2 (6 bases). Germline lookup yields CDR1 SGHAT and CDR2 FQNNGV. V was clipped by 0 bases and J by 2 bases, with 14 bases between them. This CDR3 comprises 16 residues.

V gene TRBV18 combines with J gene TRBJ2-7; the match to TRBD1 covers 8 bases. Germline CDR1 KGHSH, CDR2 LQKENI. This CDR3 has 14 amino acids. J was trimmed by 6 bases and V by 1 base; bases with no gene match: 5. The CDR3 region has the DNA TGTGCCAGCTCACCACAGATTACAGGGGGCGAGCAGTACTTC. It codes for CASSPQITGGEQYF.

The V gene is TRBV30, the J gene TRBJ2-2; D remains unclear. Germline loops: CDR1 GTSNPN, CDR2 SVGIG (reference sequence). CDR3 length: 14 residues. Trimming pared 2 bases from V and 4 bases from J, leaving 11 bases between. CDR3 nucleotide sequence: TGTGCCTGGAGTATTCAGGCAGCCACCGGGGAGCTGTTTTTT. This sequence encodes CAWSIQAATGELFF.

This clone has a single count. The chain recombines TRBV5-1 with TRBJ1-1; 7 bases fit TRBD1. J gave up 1 base and V 5 bases, and 11 bases lay outside the gene matches. In germline, CDR1 is SGHRS, CDR2 YFSETQ. The CDR3 runs to 16 residues. CDR3 nucleotide sequence: TGCGCCAGCAGTTATGAGGGGGCTCTTCGGAACACTGAAGCTTTCTTT. This translates into CASSYEGALRNTEAFF. The variable domain in full, completed from reference TRBV5-1 and TRBJ1-1, reads KAGVTQTPRYLIKTRGQQVTLSCSPISGHRSVSWYQQTPGQGLQFLFEYFSETQRNKGNFPGRFSGRQFSNSRSEMNVSTLELGDSALYLCASSYEGALRNTEAFFGQGTRLTVV.

V and J are TRBV14 and TRBJ2-7, with 9 bases lining up with TRBD1. CDR1 SGHDN and CDR2 FVKESK come from the germline V gene. The CDR3 is 16 residues long. The J segment lost 0 bases and the V segment lost 4 bases, leaving 7 bases of the junction unmatched. The CDR3 nucleotides are TGTGCCAGCAGCCTTGGACAGGGGTACCCCTCCTACGAGCAGTACTTC. Amino acid sequence: CASSLGQGYPSYEQYF.

The V and J genes are TRBV27 and TRBJ2-5; TRBD1 is a possible D gene (5 bases). Deletions cut 3 bases from V and 2 bases from J, with 13 bases between. The CDR3 has 15 residues. Per germline, CDR1 MNHEY and CDR2 SMNVEV (reference sequence). The CDR3: CASSFSRQIQETQYF. The CDR3 bases are TGTGCCAGCAGTTTTTCTCGACAGATACAAGAGACCCAGTACTTC.

The chain has TRBV2 and TRBJ2-3; 7 bases map to TRBD1. Looked up from germline, CDR1 is SNHLY and CDR2 is FYNNEI. V shed 5 bases and J 6 bases; nucleotides not matched to a gene: 2. This CDR3 is 12 amino acids long. The CDR3 sequence is CASSRDSDTQYF. The CDR3 DNA follows: TGTGCCAGCAGTCGGGACAGTGATACGCAGTATTTT. The entire variable domain, with the rest obtained from reference TRBV2 and TRBJ2-3, is as follows: EPEVTQTPSHQVTQMGQEVILRCVPISNHLYFYWYRQILGQKVEFLVSFYNNEISEKSEIFDDQFSVERPDGSNFTLKIRSTKLEDSAMYFCASSRDSDTQYFGPGTRLTVL.

The genes are TRBV6-1 and TRBJ2-1; TRBD1 agrees at 8 bases. The CDR3 has 16 residues. The V segment lost 0 bases and the J segment 5 bases; nucleotides outside the gene matches: 6. Germline CDR1 is MNHNS and CDR2 is SASEGT. The CDR3 DNA is TGTGCCAGCAGTGAAGCCGGGACAGGTTTTCACAATGAGCAGTTCTTC. It translates to CASSEAGTGFHNEQFF.

The V gene is TRBV4-2, the J gene TRBJ1-2; the D is unclear. CDR1 and CDR2 (germline): LGHNA, YNFKEQ. The CDR3 totals 16 residues. Trimming shortened V by 0 bases and J by 0 bases, and 11 bases separated the two germline ends. CDR3 loop: CASSQDSGGSNYGYTF. CDR3 sequence (DNA): TGTGCCAGCAGCCAAGATTCAGGCGGCTCTAACTATGGCTACACCTTC.

The rearrangement uses TRBV9 and TRBJ1-1, with D unclear. The CDR3 runs 15 residues. The germline V gene encodes CDR1 SGDLS and CDR2 YYNGEE. V was trimmed by 3 bases and J by 4 bases, leaving 16 bases between them. The CDR3 DNA sequence: TGTGCCAGCAGCGCTCAGCTGGGCCGGGGCACTGAAGCTTTCTTT. Amino acids: CASSAQLGRGTEAFF. The variable domain in full, with the rest retrieved from reference TRBV9 and TRBJ1-1, is DSGVTQTPKHLITATGQRVTLRCSPRSGDLSVYWYQQSLDQGLQFLIQYYNGEERAKGNILERFSAQQFPDLHSELNLSSLELGDSALYFCASSAQLGRGTEAFFGQGTRLTVV.

The chain uses TRBV19 and TRBJ2-7, with a tentative D call TRBD1 (5 bases). The CDR3 extends over 13 amino acids. Trimming took off 4 bases at V and 2 bases at J, with 9 bases between the two ends. Germline-derived CDR1 and CDR2 are LNHDA and SQIVND (reference sequence). CDR3 amino acids: CASSKAGTYEQYF. In nucleotides, the CDR3 is TGTGCCAGTAGTAAGGCAGGGACCTACGAGCAGTACTTC.